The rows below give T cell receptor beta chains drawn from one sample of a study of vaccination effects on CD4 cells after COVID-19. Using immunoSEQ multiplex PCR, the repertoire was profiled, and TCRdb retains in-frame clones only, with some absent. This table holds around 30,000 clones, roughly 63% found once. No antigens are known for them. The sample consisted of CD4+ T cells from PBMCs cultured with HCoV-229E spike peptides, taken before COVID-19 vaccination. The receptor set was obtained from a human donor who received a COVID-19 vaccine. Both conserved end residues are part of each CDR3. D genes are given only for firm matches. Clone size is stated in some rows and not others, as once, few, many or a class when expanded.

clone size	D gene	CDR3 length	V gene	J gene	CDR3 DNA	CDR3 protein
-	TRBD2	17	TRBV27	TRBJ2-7	TGTGCCAGCAGTCCATTATCGCCTGGCGGGAGTAGCAACGAGCAGTACTTC	CASSPLSPGGSSNEQYF
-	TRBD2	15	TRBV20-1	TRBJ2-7	TGCAGTGCTAGTGGGGCTAGCGGGAGGACCTACGAGCAGTACTTC	CSASGASGRTYEQYF
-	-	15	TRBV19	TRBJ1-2	TGTGCCAGTAGTAAGAGCTGGGTTTCGCAGGAGGGCTACACCTTC	CASSKSWVSQEGYTF
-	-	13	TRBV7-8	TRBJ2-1	TGTGCCAGCGGCGGGCGGGGCTACAATGAGCAGTTCTTC	CASGGRGYNEQFF
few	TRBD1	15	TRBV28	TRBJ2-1	TGTGCCAGCAGTTTTGACAGGGCGGTATACAATGAGCAGTTCTTC	CASSFDRAVYNEQFF
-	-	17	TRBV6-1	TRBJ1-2	TGTGCCAGCAGTGAAGCGGGGGGAAAGTTCTCCCACTATGGCTACACCTTC	CASSEAGGKFSHYGYTF
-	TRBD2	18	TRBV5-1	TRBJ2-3	TGCGCCAGCAGCTTGGAGTCACTAGCGGGGGGGCCAACAGATACGCAGTATTTT	CASSLESLAGGPTDTQYF
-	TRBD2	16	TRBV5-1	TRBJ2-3	TGCGCCAGCAGCTTGGGGCTAGCGGGAGGGCCGGATACGCAGTATTTT	CASSLGLAGGPDTQYF
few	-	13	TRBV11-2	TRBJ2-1	TGTGCCAGCAGCTTAGATCGGTTAGGTGAGCAGTTCTTC	CASSLDRLGEQFF
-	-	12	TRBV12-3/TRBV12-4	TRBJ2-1	TGTGCCAGCAGCCGGACCCGAAATGAGCAGTTCTTC	CASSRTRNEQFF
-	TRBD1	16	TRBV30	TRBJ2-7	TGTGCCTGGAGCCGGGCCGGGACAGGGGGCTTCTACGAGCAGTACTTC	CAWSRAGTGGFYEQYF
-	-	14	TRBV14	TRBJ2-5	TGTGCCAGCAGCCATCGGGGTAACCAAGAGACCCAGTACTTC	CASSHRGNQETQYF
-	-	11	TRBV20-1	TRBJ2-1	TGCAGTGCCGTAGGAAGGTTGGGGGAGTTCTTC	CSAVGRLGEFF
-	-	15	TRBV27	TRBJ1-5	TGTGCCAGCAATGAAGGGGGGCCGAAGGATCAGCCCCAGCATTTT	CASNEGGPKDQPQHF
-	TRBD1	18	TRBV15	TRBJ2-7	TGTGCCACCAGCAGAGGAACAGGGGGCGCAAAGAGGAGCTACGAGCAGTACTTC	CATSRGTGGAKRSYEQYF
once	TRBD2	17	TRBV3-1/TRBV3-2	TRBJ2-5	TGTGCCAGCAGCCAACCTTTGACTAGCGAGAAACAAGAGACCCAGTACTTC	CASSQPLTSEKQETQYF
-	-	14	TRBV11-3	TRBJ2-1	TGTGCCAGCAGCAAAGAGGGTTCTTACAATGAGCAGTTCTTC	CASSKEGSYNEQFF
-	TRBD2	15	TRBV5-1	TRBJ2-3	TGCGCCAGCAGCTTGGCACTAGCGGGAGGAGATACGCAGTATTTT	CASSLALAGGDTQYF
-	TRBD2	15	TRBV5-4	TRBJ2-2	TGTGCCAGCAGTCCTAGCGGGAGCGGCACCGGGGAGCTGTTTTTT	CASSPSGSGTGELFF
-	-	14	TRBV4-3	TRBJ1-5	TGCGCCAGCAGCCAAGGGGCCTTGGTTGGGCCCCAGCATTTT	CASSQGALVGPQHF
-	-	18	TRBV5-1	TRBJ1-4	TGCGCCAGCAGCTTGGCCCCGGGGGGGGCTGCAACTAATGAAAAACTGTTTTTT	CASSLAPGGAATNEKLFF
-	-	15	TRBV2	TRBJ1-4	TGTGCCAGCAGTGAAGCGGGGGGGGTCGATGAAAAACTGTTTTTT	CASSEAGGVDEKLFF